This T cell receptor (beta chain) was captured in a study of cytomegalovirus exposure and HLA in healthy donors. This clone turned up a few times. As yet, its antigen is unknown. Germline CDR1 LNHDA, CDR2 SQIVND (reference sequence). V lost 3 bases and J 3 bases, leaving 6 bases between the germline ends. CDR3 length equals 13 residues. Study-wide results and caveats: Cytomegalovirus association was listed for about 180 TCR beta chains. Another analysis was done later, and it associated around 15,000 TCR beta sequences with HLA alleles at 0.05 false discovery rate. Productive status was seen about 90% or about 30% of the time for most TCR beta V segments in an earlier analysis.

The PCR had 60 Vbeta and 13 Jbeta primers. Authors' analysis steps: A later analysis counted 65 million to 90 million unique TCR beta chains, around 10 million shared. Assay: immunoSEQ multiplex PCR; the TCRdb copy retains only in-frame clones and omits some. V and J calls and clone size are copied from that table; D and trimming were computed from the DNA. The repertoire has some 130,000 clones, over 50% of them found once; the top ten carry 1.5% to 2%. Material for sequencing was PBMCs. This receptor was identified in a human donor in good health. The J gene is TRBJ2-1, the V gene TRBV19; D possibly corresponds to TRBD2 (5 bases). CDR3 bases: TGTGCCAGTAGTATCGGGATCTACAATGAGCAGTTCTTC. Its protein is CASSIGIYNEQFF.